This T cell receptor beta chain was captured by sequencing in a study of blood T cell repertoires in COVID-19. Assay: immunoSEQ multiplex PCR; the TCRdb copy retains only in-frame clones and omits some. The data contain some 190,000 clones, approximately 83% of them singletons. This CDR3 comprises 16 residues. Germline lookup yields CDR1 SGHVS and CDR2 FQNEAQ. The trim removed 0 bases at V and 7 bases at J, leaving 6 bases unmatched. The TCR comes from a man between 60 and 70 years old with acute or convalescent COVID-19. The specimen was peripheral blood. The J gene is TRBJ1-4, the V gene TRBV7-8; 9 bases map to TRBD1. CDR3: CASSLAQGARAEKLFF. The CDR3, as DNA: TGTGCCAGCAGCTTAGCACAGGGGGCGAGGGCTGAAAAACTGTTTTTT.